One and the same sample provided the 6 T cell receptor beta chains below, sequenced in a study of beta chain features in type 1 diabetes. Their cognate antigens are unknown. Expressed TCRB transcripts were sequenced because the isolated RNA had all been reverse transcribed beforehand. TCRdb's table, derived via immunoSEQ multiplex PCR, lists solely in-frame clones and lacks some. Of over 40,000 clones in the sample, 66% are singletons; the top ten hold about 1.6%. Study-level points and caveats: When Type 1 diabetes patients were examined, their TCRB CDR3s proved moderately but significantly shorter in all four CD4+ subsets.

What was sequenced was Tregs from blood. The receptors derive from a man younger than 40 with type 1 diabetes. Some clones in this sample may be carry-over from other donors' samples.

This clone appeared a few times. The chain links TRBV19 to TRBJ2-1; D may be TRBD2 (5 bases). The CDR3 loop spans 14 amino acids. The germline CDR1 and CDR2 sequences are LNHDA and SQIVND (reference sequence). Trimming took 0 bases from V and 5 from J, leaving 8 bases between them. DNA of the CDR3: TGTGCCAGTAGTATAGACGAACTAGACAATGAGCAGTTCTTC. As protein: CASSIDELDNEQFF.

The gene calls are TRBV7-8 and TRBJ2-1; TRBD2 is a possible D gene (6 bases). Between the trimmed V and J ends, which lost 5 bases and 7 bases, there was a span of 12 bases. Germline CDR1 reads SGHVS; CDR2 reads FQNEAQ. The CDR3 consists of 13 residues. The CDR3 protein is CASSPPGVNEQFF. CDR3 bases: TGTGCCAGCAGCCCCCCGGGAGTGAATGAGCAGTTCTTC.

V and J are TRBV14 and TRBJ1-1; D possibly corresponds to TRBD1 (6 bases). V was shortened by 1 base and J by 1 base, with 13 bases between the two germline ends. The germline V gene encodes CDR1 SGHDN and CDR2 FVKESK. CDR3 size: 16 residues. The CDR3 region has the DNA TGTGCCAGCAGCCAAGTAGGGTGGACAGAGAACACTGAAGCTTTCTTT. Amino acid sequence: CASSQVGWTENTEAFF.

V is TRBV6-6 and J is TRBJ1-3, with D uncertain. From germline, CDR1 is MNHNY and CDR2 SVGAGI (reference sequence). The CDR3 runs 13 residues. V was pared by 6 bases and J by 3 bases, with 9 bases between. The CDR3 DNA is TGTGCCAGCAGGTTCCGCGGTGGAAACACCATATATTTT. It is translated as CASRFRGGNTIYF.

This chain joins TRBV28 and TRBJ2-5; 8 nucleotides line up with TRBD1. With V trimmed by 6 bases and J by 11 bases, 14 bases remained unmatched. This CDR3 contains 14 residues. CDR1 and CDR2 from the germline V gene are MDHEN and SYDVKM. The CDR3 reads CASSPGQGASEQYF. The CDR3 coding sequence is TGTGCCAGCAGCCCGGGGCAGGGGGCGAGTGAGCAGTACTTC.

Comment on this clone: One end of the junction varies from germline; a read error may be responsible. This chain links TRBV7-7 with TRBJ2-5; 11 positions match TRBD2. This CDR3 is built from 14 residues. From germline, CDR1 is SSHAT and CDR2 FNYEAQ (reference sequence). The CDR3: CASSFSGGEETQYF. CDR3 bases: TGTGCTAGCAGCTTTAGCGGGGGGGAAGAGACCCAGTACTTC.